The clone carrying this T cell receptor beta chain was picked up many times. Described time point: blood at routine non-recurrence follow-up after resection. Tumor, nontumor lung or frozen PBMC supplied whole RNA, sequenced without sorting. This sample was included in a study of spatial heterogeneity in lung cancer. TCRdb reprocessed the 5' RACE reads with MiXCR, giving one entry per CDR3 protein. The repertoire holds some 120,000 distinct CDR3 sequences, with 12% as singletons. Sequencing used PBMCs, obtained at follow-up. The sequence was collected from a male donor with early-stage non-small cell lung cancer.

CDR3 in amino acids: CASSEQNTEAFF. The DNA for the CDR3 is TGTGCCAGCAGTGAGCAGAACACTGAAGCTTTCTTT. This chain uses TRBV2 with TRBJ1-1; D not certain. V was shortened by 3 bases and J by 1 base, with 3 bases between the two germline ends. The CDR3 is made up of 12 amino acids. Germline V gene lookup returns CDR1 SNHLY and CDR2 FYNNEI.